This T cell receptor beta chain was captured by sequencing in a study of CD8+CD57+ T cells in acquired aplastic anemia. About the research overall: The sorted CD4+ and CD8+ cells yielded an average around 3.2 ug of DNA. Study-level points and caveats: In common between the patients and the controls were approximately 30 CD8+ CDR3 sequences. Patient and control CD8+ Simpson's diversity was not significantly different.

Regarding this clonotype: Its antigen remains unidentified.

Genomic DNA was employed as the template in profiling TCR beta VDJ and CDR3. TCRdb reprocessed the reads via MiXCR and lists one record per CDR3 protein. The sample has 90,000 to 120,000 distinct CDR3 sequences, around 49% seen once. The V and J ends lost 2 bases and 1 base respectively, with 8 bases between them. The CDR3 is 14 amino acids. Germline V CDR1 and CDR2: MNHEY, SMNVEV (reference sequence). The sequenced sample consisted of sorted CD4+, CD8+, or CD8+CD57+ T cells (not recorded which) from PBMCs. The sequence was obtained from a human donor in good health, serving as a control. The gene calls are TRBV27 and TRBJ1-1; D is ambiguous. CDR3 amino acids: CASSLGPENTEAFF. CDR3 DNA: TGTGCCAGCAGTTTAGGCCCCGAGAACACTGAAGCTTTCTTT.